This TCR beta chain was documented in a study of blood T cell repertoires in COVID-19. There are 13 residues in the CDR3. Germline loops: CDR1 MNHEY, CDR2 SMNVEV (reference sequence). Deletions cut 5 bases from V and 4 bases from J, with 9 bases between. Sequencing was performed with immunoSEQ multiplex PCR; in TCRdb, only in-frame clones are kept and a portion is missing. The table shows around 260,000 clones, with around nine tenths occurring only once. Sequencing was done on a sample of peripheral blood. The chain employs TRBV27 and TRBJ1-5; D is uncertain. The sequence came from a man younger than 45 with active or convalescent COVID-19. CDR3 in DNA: TGTGCCAGCAGTCCTCCCGGGAATCAGCCCCAGCATTTT. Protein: CASSPPGNQPQHF.